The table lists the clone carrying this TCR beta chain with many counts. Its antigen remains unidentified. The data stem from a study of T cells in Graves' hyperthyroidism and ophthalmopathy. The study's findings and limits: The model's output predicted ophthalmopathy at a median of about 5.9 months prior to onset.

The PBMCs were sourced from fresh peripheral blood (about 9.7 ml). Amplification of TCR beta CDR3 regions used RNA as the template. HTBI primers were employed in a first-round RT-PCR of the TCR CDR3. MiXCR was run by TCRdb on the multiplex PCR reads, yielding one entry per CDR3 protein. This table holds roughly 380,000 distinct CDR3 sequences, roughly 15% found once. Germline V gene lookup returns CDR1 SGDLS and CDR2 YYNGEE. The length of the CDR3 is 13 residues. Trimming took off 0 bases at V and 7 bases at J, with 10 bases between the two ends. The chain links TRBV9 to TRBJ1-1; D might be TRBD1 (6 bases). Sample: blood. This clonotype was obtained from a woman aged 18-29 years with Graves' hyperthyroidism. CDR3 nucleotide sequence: TGTGCCAGCAGCGTAGGTCAGGACAGTGAAGCTTTCTTT. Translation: CASSVGQDSEAFF.